The 3 T cell receptor beta chains given below trace back to one sample, sequenced in a study of T cells in Graves' hyperthyroidism and ophthalmopathy. RNA transcripts yielded amplified TCR beta CDR3 regions. The primer set for the first-round RT-PCR of the TCR CDR3 was HTBI. TCRdb reanalysed the multiplex PCR reads using MiXCR and keeps one entry per CDR3 protein. The data show about 640,000 distinct CDR3 sequences, 45% seen once. The specimen was peripheral blood or thyroid tissue (not recorded which). These receptors originate from an adult man with Graves' disease, either hyperthyroidism or ophthalmopathy (not recorded which).

This clonotype has more than one count but fewer than ten. The rearrangement links TRBV7-8 to TRBJ1-6; D may be TRBD1 (5 bases). Trimming pared 5 bases from V and 5 bases from J, leaving 10 bases between. Germline V gene lookup returns CDR1 SGHVS and CDR2 FQNEAQ. This CDR3 is 14 amino acids long. The CDR3 here is CASSGWGDNSPLHF. The CDR3 nucleotides are TGTGCCAGCAGCGGCTGGGGGGATAATTCACCCCTCCACTTT.

A word on this clonotype: A read error may produce the germline difference seen at one junction end. This sequence joins TRBV7-9 and TRBJ2-7; TRBD1 agrees at 8 bases. Germline V gene sequence: CDR1 SEHNR, CDR2 FQNEAQ (reference sequence). This CDR3 has 16 amino acids. CDR3 loop: CASSEYYGQGPYEQYF. CDR3 coding DNA: TGCGCCAGCAGCGAATACTACGGACAGGGACCCTACGAGCAGTACTTC.

This clonotype was found many times. The chain recombines TRBV28 with TRBJ1-1; the match to TRBD1 covers 10 bases. Trimming at V came to 8 bases and at J to 3 bases, leaving 12 bases not matched to a gene. The germline V gene has CDR1 MDHEN and CDR2 SYDVKM. The CDR3 extends over 16 amino acids. CDR3 residues: CASYTDRGRRDTEAFF. DNA of the CDR3: TGTGCCAGCTACACCGACAGGGGGCGAAGGGACACTGAAGCTTTCTTT.